This T cell receptor beta chain was recorded in a study of blood T cell repertoires in COVID-19. Study context: Acute-phase and convalescent COVID-19 samples originated in the United States, Italy and Spain. Nucleic acid was either cDNA or gDNA, and it came from T cells, B-cell-depleted T cells, or PBMCs.

There are 10 residues in the CDR3. V lost 4 bases and J 8 bases, leaving 5 bases between the germline ends. CDR1 and CDR2 (germline): WNHNN, SYGVQD (reference sequence). In the original processing: Estimated nucleated cell counts came from reference gene primer amplification. This table comes from immunoSEQ multiplex PCR, and its TCRdb copy is limited to in-frame clones, with some not included. That table supplies the V and J calls and clone size; D and trimming were determined from the DNA. The top ten hold around 5.4% of the sample, which has some 97,000 clones, over 85% seen once. V gene TRBV10-1 combines with J gene TRBJ1-2; D is uncertain. This clonotype was sampled from a man aged 65 to 85 with acute or convalescent COVID-19. The sequenced material came from peripheral blood. The CDR3 DNA sequence: TGCGCCAGCAGTGTTATCGGCTACACCTTC. It yields the protein CASSVIGYTF.